A single sample gave rise to the 5 T cell receptor beta chains below, sequenced in a study of T cell responses to AZD1222 COVID-19 vaccine. Sequencing was performed with immunoSEQ multiplex PCR; in TCRdb, only in-frame clones are kept and a portion is missing. The table lists around 100,000 clones, 85% to 90% of them singletons, with 15% in the top ten. The material sequenced was peripheral blood, taken on day 0 of AZD1222 vaccination. The receptors originated from an adult in good health.

V gene TRBV7-9 combines with J gene TRBJ2-1, with TRBD2 matching over 9 bases. The V gene end was trimmed by 7 bases and the J gene end by 8 bases; junction bases not matched to a gene: 12. Germline V lookup: CDR1 SEHNR, CDR2 FQNEAQ (reference sequence). The CDR3 spans 15 residues. CDR3 nucleotide sequence: TGTGCCAGCAACAGGGGCGGGAGGGCCAAAGATGAGCAGTTCTTC. Its protein product is CASNRGGRAKDEQFF.

The CDR3 sequence is CASSLAGDLNQPQHF. The CDR3 nucleotides are TGTGCCAGCAGTTTAGCGGGGGATCTCAATCAGCCCCAGCATTTT. The rearrangement links TRBV27 to TRBJ1-5, with D perhaps matching TRBD1 (5 bases). The V end was cut by 2 bases, the J end by 3 bases, with 11 bases between. The CDR3 sequence is 15 residues long. Per the germline V gene, CDR1 is MNHEY and CDR2 is SMNVEV (reference sequence).

The chain employs TRBV18 and TRBJ1-2; 8 nucleotides match TRBD1. This CDR3 spans 13 amino acids. Germline CDR1 and CDR2: KGHSH and LQKENI. With V trimmed by 3 bases and J by 6 bases, 3 bases remained unmatched. CDR3 bases: TGTGCCAGCTCACCTTCGACAGGGGATGGCTACACCTTC. Residues: CASSPSTGDGYTF.

The J gene is TRBJ2-3, the V gene TRBV28; a possible D gene is TRBD1 (6 bases). Germline-derived CDR1 and CDR2 are MDHEN and SYDVKM. V lost 6 bases to trimming and J lost 4 bases, with 14 bases between them. This CDR3 comprises 14 residues. The CDR3 loop reads CASSEQGWADTQYF. DNA of the CDR3: TGTGCCAGCAGCGAACAGGGATGGGCAGATACGCAGTATTTT.

The chain is built from TRBV6-5 and TRBJ2-7, with 9 nucleotides matching TRBD1. The CDR3 loop spans 14 amino acids. Per germline, CDR1 MNHEY and CDR2 SVGAGI. V lost 6 bases and J lost 1; bases outside the gene matches: 4. CDR3 DNA: TGTGCCAGCAGCGCAGGGACAGGGTCCTACGAGCAGTACTTC. Translating it yields CASSAGTGSYEQYF.